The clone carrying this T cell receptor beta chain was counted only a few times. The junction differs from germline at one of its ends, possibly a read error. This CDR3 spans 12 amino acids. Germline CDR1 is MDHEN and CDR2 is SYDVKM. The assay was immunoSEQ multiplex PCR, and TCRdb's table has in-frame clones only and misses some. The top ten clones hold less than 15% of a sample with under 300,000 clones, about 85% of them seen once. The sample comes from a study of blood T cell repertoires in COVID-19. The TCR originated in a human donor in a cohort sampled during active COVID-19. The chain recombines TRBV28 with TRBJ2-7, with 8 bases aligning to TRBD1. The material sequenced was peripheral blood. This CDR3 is CASSSGQERWHF. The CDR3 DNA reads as TGTGCCAGCAGCTCGGGACAGGAAAGGTGGCACTTC.